Detailed here is one T cell receptor (beta chain). Its specificity is not known. The data stem from a study of T-cell memory formation after mild COVID-19. The germline gives CDR1 MNHEY, CDR2 SVGAGI. The V end lost 0 bases, the J end lost 3 bases, and 18 bases lay between the germline ends. The CDR3 has 18 residues. Study-wide results and caveats: SARS-CoV-2 specificity of second-wave clones peaking day 37 was unconfirmed. While clones contracting from day 15 to 85 were balanced between CD4 and CD8, later expanders leaned CD4+. Some SARS-CoV-2-responding clones were already detected in memory before infection.

5'RACE with constant-segment primers built TCRalpha and TCRbeta cDNA libraries with UMIs. TCRdb ran MiXCR on the 5' RACE reads and lists one entry per CDR3 protein. The sample contains approximately 390,000 distinct CDR3 sequences, approximately 15% of which appear only once. The TCR sequence derives from a man between 18 and 35 years old who had mild COVID-19 (a few samples of this study predate the infection). Cell type and time point are not known. The sample taken for sequencing was PBMCs or a T cell subset sorted from them (not recorded which). V usage is TRBV6-5 and J usage is TRBJ2-1, with D unclear. This chain's CDR3 is CASSYSPRLTWGYNEQFF. In DNA, the CDR3 is TGTGCCAGCAGTTACTCCCCTAGGTTAACGTGGGGCTACAATGAGCAGTTCTTC.